This record concerns one T cell receptor (beta chain) sequence. Its cognate antigen is unknown. These data belong to a study of T cell responses to AZD1222 COVID-19 vaccine. In the study overall: Pooled in the analysis were second doses at about 4 or about 12 weeks. Findings of the study overall: Clonal diversity was possibly underestimated; the donors were predominantly white British and more often female. Spike-specific TCR depth and breadth grew after two AZD1222 doses. Nearly half of unique spike-specific TCRs reportedly avoided B.1.351 and B.1.1.7 mutated regions.

Using immunoSEQ multiplex PCR, the repertoire was profiled, and TCRdb retains in-frame clones only, with some absent. The sample lists fewer than 120,000 clones; about 88% were seen once. Per germline, CDR1 KGHSH and CDR2 LQKENI. This CDR3 spans 13 amino acids. The V and J ends lost 0 bases and 5 bases respectively, with 6 bases between them. This sequence originates from an adult in good health. The chain has TRBV18 and TRBJ2-3; D not resolved. Sequencing was performed on peripheral blood, taken on day 0 of AZD1222 vaccination. The CDR3 is CASSPPQKDTQYF. The CDR3 DNA sequence: TGTGCCAGCTCACCACCTCAGAAAGATACGCAGTATTTT.